Detailed here is one T cell receptor (beta chain). Run at survey level, the immunoSEQ assay was version v3.0. The assay was immunoSEQ multiplex PCR, and TCRdb's table has in-frame clones only and misses some. In the table there are over 15,000 clones, roughly 78% of which are singletons. The V end was cut by 2 bases, the J end by 4 bases, with 11 bases between. This CDR3 contains 14 residues. CDR1 WSHSY and CDR2 SAAADI come from the germline V gene. These data originate in a study of long-term antiretroviral therapy in people with HIV. Study-level background: The earliest samples came about a decade before the 2015 immediate-ART recommendation.

The clonotype was recovered from a woman aged 40-49 years with HIV. The material sequenced was unsorted PBMCs, taken 0.2 years after starting antiretroviral therapy. The chain is built from TRBV10-2 and TRBJ1-1; no clear D gene. Here the CDR3 reads CASSEPNAGTEAFF. The CDR3 nucleotides read TGCGCCAGCAGTGAGCCCAATGCCGGCACTGAAGCTTTCTTT.